These 29 T cell receptor beta chains share one sample of origin, sequenced in a study of blood T cell repertoires in COVID-19. Sequencing was performed with immunoSEQ multiplex PCR; in TCRdb, only in-frame clones are kept and a portion is missing. The repertoire holds 150,000 or so clones, with roughly 80% as singletons. The sample consisted of PBMCs or T cells enriched from blood (not recorded which). Every receptor here comes from a woman aged 60 to 75 who had recovered from COVID-19.

In DNA form, the CDR3 reads TGTGCCAGCAGCCAGGCCTTGGCTAGCGGGGGGCATAGGAACATTCAGTACTTC. Its protein product is CASSQALASGGHRNIQYF. The rearrangement links TRBV3-1 (or the pseudogene TRBV3-2) to TRBJ2-4, with TRBD2 matching over 11 bases. Germline V gene data show CDR1 as LGHDT and CDR2 as YNNKEL (reference sequence). V was clipped by 3 bases and J by 7 bases; unmatched bases: 14. CDR3 size: 18 residues.

This clone was observed a single time. The V and J genes are TRBV7-2 and TRBJ2-5; the D is unclear. The CDR3 extends over 13 amino acids. V lost 1 base to trimming and J lost 3 bases, with 6 bases between them. Germline loops: CDR1 SGHTA, CDR2 FQGNSA. The CDR3 spells CASSLGQEETQYF. CDR3 DNA: TGTGCCAGCAGCTTAGGGCAAGAAGAGACCCAGTACTTC.

This clone occurred once. The rearrangement uses TRBV10-1 and TRBJ2-1; D is possibly TRBD1 (6 bases). CDR1 and CDR2 from the germline V gene are WNHNN and SYGVQD (reference sequence). The CDR3 is 12 residues long. The V and J ends lost 3 bases and 6 bases respectively, with 6 bases between them. CDR3 amino acids: CASSEQGNEQFF. The CDR3 coding sequence is TGCGCCAGCAGTGAACAGGGCAATGAGCAGTTCTTC.

The chain employs TRBV2 and TRBJ1-1, with a possible D match to TRBD1 (6 bases). The CDR3 runs to 12 residues. Per the germline V gene, CDR1 is SNHLY and CDR2 is FYNNEI. Trimming took off 6 bases at V and 5 bases at J, with 10 bases between the two ends. The CDR3 sequence: CASRAGETEAFF. The DNA for the CDR3 is TGTGCCAGCAGAGCAGGGGAAACTGAAGCTTTCTTT.

CDR3 in DNA: TGTGCCAGCAGTTCTACAGGGGGCAACCACGAGCAGTACTTC. Translating it yields CASSSTGGNHEQYF. This chain connects TRBV27 to TRBJ2-7; 9 bases match TRBD1. Germline CDR1 and CDR2: MNHEY and SMNVEV (reference sequence). Germline trimming cut 4 bases from V and 5 bases from J; bases unmatched to any gene: 6. The CDR3 is made up of 14 amino acids.

The chain recombines TRBV14 with TRBJ2-3; no reliable D call. The CDR3 sequence is 14 residues long. CDR1 SGHDN and CDR2 FVKESK come from the germline V gene. Deletions cut 3 bases from V and 3 bases from J, with 10 bases between. CDR3 residues: CASSQRRKTDTQYF. The CDR3 DNA follows: TGTGCCAGCAGCCAGAGGCGTAAAACAGATACGCAGTATTTT.

The CDR3 region has the DNA TGTGCCAGCAGCTTAGACAGGGGCCCTGAAGCTTTCTTT. Its protein is CASSLDRGPEAFF. The J gene is TRBJ1-1, the V gene TRBV11-2; perhaps TRBD1 as D (6 bases). There are 13 residues in the CDR3. Germline values: CDR1 SGHAT, CDR2 FQNNGV. Deletions cut 0 bases from V and 6 bases from J, with 8 bases between.

This clone was counted between two and nine times. V usage is TRBV29-1 and J usage is TRBJ2-3; D may be TRBD2 (6 bases). The V end lost 0 bases, the J end lost 3 bases, and 10 bases lay between the germline ends. The CDR3 consists of 14 residues. Germline values: CDR1 SQVTM, CDR2 ANQGSEA. The CDR3 sequence is CSVEEAGKTDTQYF. The DNA of the CDR3 is TGCAGCGTTGAAGAGGCGGGGAAAACAGATACGCAGTATTTT.

The rearrangement uses TRBV6-5 and TRBJ1-2, with 8 bases lining up with TRBD1. Germline V gene sequence: CDR1 MNHEY, CDR2 SVGAGI. V lost 7 bases, J lost 6 bases, and 13 bases stayed unmatched. The CDR3 consists of 15 residues. CDR3 sequence: CASNHGTGERNGYTF. CDR3 nucleotides: TGTGCCAGCAATCACGGGACAGGAGAAAGGAATGGCTACACCTTC.

This chain uses TRBV19 with TRBJ1-1; 8 positions agree with TRBD1. The trim removed 5 bases at V and 12 bases at J, leaving 14 bases unmatched. The CDR3 covers 14 residues. Germline CDR1 LNHDA, CDR2 SQIVND (reference sequence). CDR3 bases: TGTGCCAGTAGTGTATCAGGGGGCGTTTCGGGGTCTTTCTTT. Its protein is CASSVSGGVSGSFF.

V usage is TRBV30 and J usage is TRBJ1-5, with D maybe TRBD1 (6 bases). Germline assignment: CDR1 GTSNPN and CDR2 SVGIG (reference sequence). V lost 0 bases and J lost 11, with 14 bases in between. The CDR3 contains 13 residues. Written as DNA, the CDR3 is TGTGCCTGGAGTGTACCCGGGACACGGTCCCAGCATTTT. As protein: CAWSVPGTRSQHF.

V is TRBV4-1 and J is TRBJ2-2, with 7 bases aligning to TRBD1. Germline trimming cut 1 base from V and 1 base from J; bases unmatched to any gene: 3. This CDR3 comprises 16 residues. Germline V gene data show CDR1 as MGHRA and CDR2 as YSYEKL. The CDR3 loop is CASSQVAGGNTGELFF. CDR3 DNA sequence: TGCGCCAGCAGCCAAGTCGCAGGGGGGAACACCGGGGAGCTGTTTTTT.

The genes are TRBV3-1 (or the pseudogene TRBV3-2) and TRBJ2-1, with 7 bases matching TRBD2. CDR3 length: 15 amino acids. The V and J ends lost 3 bases and 10 bases, in that order; junction bases with no gene match: 12. CDR1 and CDR2 from the germline V gene are LGHDT and YNNKEL (reference sequence). The CDR3, as DNA: TGTGCCAGCAGCCAGGGAGCGCGGGGGTTGCTGGAGCAGTTCTTC. Translation: CASSQGARGLLEQFF.

The chain uses TRBV5-1 and TRBJ1-2; 9 nucleotides match TRBD1. CDR3 length: 15 amino acids. With V trimmed by 3 bases and J by 8 bases, 11 bases remained unmatched. Germline V gives CDR1 SGHRS, CDR2 YFSETQ. This CDR3 is CASSWGGTGKDGYTF. CDR3 DNA: TGCGCCAGCAGCTGGGGTGGGACAGGGAAGGACGGCTACACCTTC.

This chain joins TRBV6-5 and TRBJ1-6; D not certain. Trimming stripped 0 bases from V and 5 bases from J, with 8 bases between. CDR3 length equals 15 residues. Germline V gives CDR1 MNHEY, CDR2 SVGAGI. The CDR3 protein is CASSYSDMHNSPLHF. The CDR3 DNA follows: TGTGCCAGCAGTTACTCTGACATGCATAATTCACCCCTCCACTTT.

This chain connects TRBV5-4 to TRBJ1-6, with D perhaps TRBD1 (5 bases). Between the trimmed V and J ends, which lost 4 bases and 7 bases, there was a span of 12 bases. This CDR3 comprises 14 residues. CDR1 and CDR2 from the germline V gene are SGHNT and YYREEE (reference sequence). The CDR3 reads CASSTGLSNSPLHF. CDR3 DNA: TGTGCCAGCAGCACGGGACTTTCGAATTCACCCCTCCACTTT.

The chain uses TRBV5-6 and TRBJ1-3; D perhaps matches TRBD1 (5 bases). Germline values: CDR1 SGHDT, CDR2 YYEEEE. The CDR3 length is 15 residues. The ends were cut back, 4 bases at V and 11 bases at J, with 22 bases in the middle. This CDR3 is CASSVRQFKVDPIYF. The DNA of the CDR3 is TGTGCCAGCAGCGTAAGACAGTTCAAGGTTGACCCCATATATTTT. Variable domain in full (rest from reference TRBV5-6 and TRBJ1-3): DAGVTQSPTHLIKTRGQQVTLRCSPKSGHDTVSWYQQALGQGPQFIFQYYEEEERQRGNFPDRFSGHQFPNYSSELNVNALLLGDSALYLCASSVRQFKVDPIYFGEGSWLTVV.

The chain has TRBV5-1 and TRBJ2-1; 8 bases map to TRBD2. V trimming: 2 bases; J trimming: 5 bases; junction bases outside the gene matches: 9. Germline-derived CDR1 and CDR2 are SGHRS and YFSETQ. The CDR3 extends over 16 amino acids. The CDR3 DNA is TGCGCCAGCAGCTTCGCGGGAGGAATAAAGAACAATGAGCAGTTCTTC. Amino acid sequence: CASSFAGGIKNNEQFF.

On this clone: Other DNA sequences within the sample encode an identical CDR3. This chain joins TRBV2 and TRBJ1-5; 7 nucleotides align to TRBD1. In germline, CDR1 is SNHLY, CDR2 FYNNEI. The CDR3 is 14 amino acids. The V and J ends lost 4 bases and 2 bases, in that order; junction bases with no gene match: 2. CDR3 nucleotide sequence: TGTGCCAGCAGTGGACAGGGCGGCAATCAGCCCCAGCATTTT. Translating gives CASSGQGGNQPQHF.

To note about this clone: Mismatch with germline at one junction end may stem from a read error. V usage is TRBV5-1 and J usage is TRBJ1-2; D is possibly TRBD1 (6 bases). The CDR3 is made up of 15 amino acids. Germline V gene lookup returns CDR1 SGHRS and CDR2 YFSETQ. The CDR3 sequence: CASSPRGGENYDYTF. Written as DNA, the CDR3 is TGCGCCAGCAGCCCGCGAGGGGGGGAGAACTATGACTACACCTTC. The full variable domain, with the rest looked up from reference TRBV5-1 and TRBJ1-2, is KAGVTQTPRYLIKTRGQQVTLSCSPISGHRSVSWYQQTPGQGLQFLFEYFSETQRNKGNFPGRFSGRQFSNSRSEMNVSTLELGDSALYLCASSPRGGENYDYTFGSGTRLTVV.

The chain is built from TRBV10-1 and TRBJ1-1; D is possibly TRBD1 (6 bases). V was clipped by 3 bases and J by 5 bases, with 13 bases between them. The V gene's germline CDR1 is WNHNN and CDR2 SYGVQD (reference sequence). The CDR3 length is 14 residues. The CDR3 protein is CASSDGGARTEAFF. CDR3 sequence (DNA): TGCGCCAGCAGTGATGGGGGGGCGCGTACTGAAGCTTTCTTT.

V gene TRBV29-1 combines with J gene TRBJ1-1; D gene unclear. V was shortened by 7 bases and J by 3 bases, with 9 bases between the two germline ends. CDR3 length: 11 residues. Germline V gene data show CDR1 as SQVTM and CDR2 as ANQGSEA. CDR3 in amino acids: CSGRVYTEAFF. The CDR3 region has the DNA TGCAGCGGCCGAGTCTACACTGAAGCTTTCTTT.

The chain employs TRBV7-2 and TRBJ1-2; 8 nucleotides line up with TRBD1. V lost 5 bases and J lost 3; bases outside the gene matches: 20. The CDR3 sequence is 19 residues long. CDR1 and CDR2 from the germline V gene are SGHTA and FQGNSA. The CDR3 DNA is TGTGCCAGCAGCGCGCTAACGGGGACAGGAGTCCGAAAAGACTATGGCTACACCTTC. This translates into CASSALTGTGVRKDYGYTF.

CDR3 amino acids: CASTPLAYSNQPQHF. In DNA, the CDR3 is TGTGCCAGTACCCCCCTCGCGTATAGCAATCAGCCCCAGCATTTT. The V gene is TRBV19, the J gene TRBJ1-5; D is unclear. The length of the CDR3 is 15 residues. CDR1 is LNHDA and CDR2 is SQIVND in the germline V gene (reference sequence). The ends were cut back, 7 bases at V and 0 bases at J, with 13 bases in the middle.

This rearrangement joins TRBV19 to TRBJ2-7; no clear D gene. The CDR3 is 14 amino acids. Trimming pared 5 bases from V and 0 bases from J, leaving 11 bases between. Per the germline V gene, CDR1 is LNHDA and CDR2 is SQIVND (reference sequence). CDR3 protein: CASSRQASSYEQYF. As DNA, the CDR3 is TGTGCCAGTAGTCGGCAGGCCAGCTCCTACGAGCAGTACTTC.

The chain employs TRBV6-5 and TRBJ2-5; weak D call: TRBD2 (6 bases). Per germline, CDR1 MNHEY and CDR2 SVGAGI. This CDR3 region has 14 residues. V gave up 6 bases and J gave up 3 bases, with 14 bases separating them. This chain's CDR3 is CASSLRDLKETQYF. The CDR3 bases are TGTGCCAGCAGCCTACGGGACTTGAAAGAGACCCAGTACTTC.

The chain employs TRBV7-8 and TRBJ1-2; tentative D call: TRBD1 (5 bases). The CDR3 contains 15 residues. The V gene lost 1 base and the J gene lost 6 bases, with 15 bases spanning the gap. The germline V gene encodes CDR1 SGHVS and CDR2 FQNEAQ. CDR3 DNA: TGTGCCAGCAGCTTAGTTTCCCAGGGCCTCGATGGCTACACCTTC. This translates into CASSLVSQGLDGYTF.

CDR3 sequence: CSVRQGKDYGYTF. CDR3 bases: TGCAGCGTTCGACAGGGAAAGGACTATGGCTACACCTTC. This rearrangement joins TRBV29-1 to TRBJ1-2, with TRBD1 matching over 7 bases. The CDR3 has 13 amino acids. The J segment lost 3 bases and the V segment lost 5 bases, leaving 6 bases of the junction unmatched. Looked up from germline, CDR1 is SQVTM and CDR2 is ANQGSEA.

The rearrangement uses TRBV27 and TRBJ2-1, with TRBD2 matching 14 bases. With V trimmed by 5 bases and J by 4 bases, 4 bases remained unmatched. This CDR3 is built from 16 residues. Germline CDR1 reads MNHEY; CDR2 reads SMNVEV (reference sequence). CDR3 protein: CASSPGTSGGYNEQFF. CDR3 DNA sequence: TGTGCCAGCAGTCCCGGGACTAGCGGGGGATACAATGAGCAGTTCTTC.